This T cell receptor (beta chain) stems from a study of blood T cell repertoires in COVID-19 (dated by TCRdb to about 2020). For context, the study as a whole: The collaborator samples originated in the United States, Italy and Spain and spanned the acute and convalescent phases of COVID-19. The samples were drawn from two sources: the first 160 participants of the ongoing ImmuneRACE study, and some 1,300 subjects contributed by 6 global collaborators. The prospective study material was composed of cDNA or gDNA derived from T cells, B-cell-depleted T cells, or PBMCs. The sample metadata nearly always contained a de-identified subject ID, COVID-19 status, age in years and sex. Subjects who had been exposed to COVID-19, were actively infected with it, or had recovered from it provided the deeply sampled blood TCRbeta repertoires that made up the dataset. The repertoires were made available in a free public database intended to serve as a resource for research on the immune response to SARS-CoV-2. Where available, HLA class I and class II types were obtained from metadata supplied by the sample provider rather than from assay-based typing.

TCRbeta CDR3 regions were amplified from genomic DNA by means of the immunoSEQ Assay, a bias-controlled multiplex PCR. On the authors' methods: The number of nucleated cells in each sample was estimated from the amplification of reference gene primers within the assay. To quantify the absolute abundance of each unique TCRbeta CDR3 rearrangement, sequence reads were collapsed and filtered. For each sample, productive Simpson clonality was calculated as the square root of Simpson's diversity index across productive rearrangements. TCRdb's version of the immuneACCESS table is confined to in-frame rearrangements and falls short of the full clone set. An unresolved V gene accounts for under half of the shortfall where checked; the remainder is of unknown origin. That table gives V, J and clone size, and the DNA gave D and trimming. The sample table shows 140,000 or so clones, and 75% to 85% are seen once. Together, the top ten hold about 2.9% of the sample.

Whole blood was collected in K2EDTA tubes by collaborating institutions according to the institutions' own protocols. For TCRbeta analysis, collaborators shipped samples in one of three forms: frozen whole blood, isolated PBMCs, or DNA extracted from either of those sample types. Comment on this clone: There is no known antigen for this receptor. No qualities accompany the bases; no much larger clone lies one base away.

Counted from cysteine to phenylalanine, this CDR3 has 11 amino acids. The entry retains the CDR3 DNA only, 33 bases that are in frame from base 1. CDR1 and CDR2 were assigned from the germline V gene (reference sequence) as MNHEY and SMNVEV. V is pared back by 10 bases and J by 1 base, with 7 bases lying between the germline termini. Points the paper makes about the study in general: The amount of clinical and demographic metadata varied by source and participant and was provided uncurated.

The sequencing input was peripheral blood. The TCR comes from a man aged 50 or older with acute or convalescent COVID-19. The V and J segments used are TRBV27 and TRBJ1-1; a confident D gene designation cannot be given. The nucleotides read TGTGCCATTCACTCGAACACTGAAGCTTTCTTT. This yields the protein CAIHSNTEAFF.